This T cell receptor (beta chain) was obtained from a study of cytomegalovirus exposure and HLA in healthy donors. PCR employed 60 Vbeta and 13 Jbeta primers. Using immunoSEQ multiplex PCR, the repertoire was profiled, and TCRdb retains in-frame clones only, with some absent. The table has roughly 200,000 clones, 65% to 85% seen once. The germline CDR1 and CDR2 sequences are SQVTM and ANQGSEA. CDR3 length: 14 amino acids. J was trimmed by 2 bases and V by 5 bases; bases with no gene match: 7. This receptor was obtained from a female donor in good health and CMV-seronegative. The genes are TRBV29-1 and TRBJ1-1; 8 bases line up with TRBD1. The specimen sequenced was PBMCs. The CDR3, as DNA: TGCAGCGTTAGCTACGGACAGGGTAACACTGAAGCTTTCTTT. The encoded protein is CSVSYGQGNTEAFF.